This T cell receptor beta chain was captured in a study of shared clonotypes between healthy human individuals. Study-wide results and caveats: Blood was the only sampled material, and tissue repertoires likely differ.

Nashville, Tennessee was home to all donors, each a Caucasian adult. Researchers drew on about 90 million PBMCs for genomic DNA from unsorted samples. Points on this clone: Antigen: not known.

Deep-level running was used for the assay. TCRdb keeps only in-frame clones here, not all; method: immunoSEQ multiplex PCR. The data show under 600,000 clones, with almost 80% seen just once and approximately 13% held by the top ten. This TCR was recovered from a woman in her forties in good health. Some clones in this sample may be carry-over from other donors' samples. Sequencing used PBMCs.

CDR3 nucleotide sequence: TGCGCCAGCAGATTTGGGGGGGCGAACACTGAAGCTTTCTTT. Translated, it gives CASRFGGANTEAFF. The chain has TRBV5-1 and TRBJ1-1, with D perhaps TRBD1 (6 bases). Germline assignment: CDR1 SGHRS and CDR2 YFSETQ. There are 14 residues in the CDR3. V lost 5 bases to trimming and J lost 1 base, with 12 bases between them.